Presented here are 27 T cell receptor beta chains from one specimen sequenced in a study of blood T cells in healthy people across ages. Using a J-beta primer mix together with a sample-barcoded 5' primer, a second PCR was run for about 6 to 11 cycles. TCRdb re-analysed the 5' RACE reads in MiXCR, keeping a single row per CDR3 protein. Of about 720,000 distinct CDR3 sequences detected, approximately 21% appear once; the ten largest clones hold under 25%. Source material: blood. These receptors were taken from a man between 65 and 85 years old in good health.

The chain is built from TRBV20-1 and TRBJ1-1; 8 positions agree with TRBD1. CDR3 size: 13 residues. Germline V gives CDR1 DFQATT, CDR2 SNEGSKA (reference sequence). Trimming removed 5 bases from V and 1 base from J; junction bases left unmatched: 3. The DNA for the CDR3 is TGCAGTGCTGACAGGGGAACGAACACTGAAGCTTTCTTT. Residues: CSADRGTNTEAFF.

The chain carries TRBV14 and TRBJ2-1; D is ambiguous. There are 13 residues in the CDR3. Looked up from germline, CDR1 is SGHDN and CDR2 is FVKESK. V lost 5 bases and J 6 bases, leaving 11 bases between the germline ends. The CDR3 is CASSFPAGNEQFF. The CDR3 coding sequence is TGTGCCAGCAGCTTCCCTGCCGGCAATGAGCAGTTCTTC.

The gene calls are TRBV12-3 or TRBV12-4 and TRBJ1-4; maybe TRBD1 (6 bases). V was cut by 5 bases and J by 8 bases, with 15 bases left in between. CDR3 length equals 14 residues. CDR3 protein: CASSLRGVREKLFF. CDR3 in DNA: TGTGCCAGCAGTCTGAGGGGGGTACGGGAAAAACTGTTTTTT.

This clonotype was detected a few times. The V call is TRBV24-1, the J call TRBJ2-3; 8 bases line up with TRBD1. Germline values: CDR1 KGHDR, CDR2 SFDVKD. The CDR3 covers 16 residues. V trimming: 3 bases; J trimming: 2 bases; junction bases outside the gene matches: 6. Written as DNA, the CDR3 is TGTGCCACCAGTGATCCTACAGGGGGAACCACAGATACGCAGTATTTT. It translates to CATSDPTGGTTDTQYF.

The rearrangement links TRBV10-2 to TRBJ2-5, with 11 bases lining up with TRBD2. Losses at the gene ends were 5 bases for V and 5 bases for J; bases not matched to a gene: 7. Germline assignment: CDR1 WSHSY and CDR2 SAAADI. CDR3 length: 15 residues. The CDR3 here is CASSPASGGTETQYF. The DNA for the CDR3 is TGCGCCAGCAGTCCGGCTAGCGGGGGGACGGAGACCCAGTACTTC.

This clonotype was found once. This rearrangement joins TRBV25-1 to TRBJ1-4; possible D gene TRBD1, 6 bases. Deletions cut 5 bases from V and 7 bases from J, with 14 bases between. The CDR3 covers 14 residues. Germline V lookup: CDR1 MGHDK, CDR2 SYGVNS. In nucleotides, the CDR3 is TGTGCCAGCAGTCCGGCAGGGGTGGTTGAAAAACTGTTTTTT. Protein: CASSPAGVVEKLFF. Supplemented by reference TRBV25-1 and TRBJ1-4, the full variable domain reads EADIYQTPRYLVIGTGKKITLECSQTMGHDKMYWYQQDPGMELHLIHYSYGVNSTEKGDLSSESTVSRIRTEHFPLTLESARPSHTSQYLCASSPAGVVEKLFFGSGTQLSVL.

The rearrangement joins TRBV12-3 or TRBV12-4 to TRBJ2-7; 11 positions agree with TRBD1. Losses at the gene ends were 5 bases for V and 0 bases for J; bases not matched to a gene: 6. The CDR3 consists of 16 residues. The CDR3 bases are TGTGCCAGCAGTACAAGGACAGGGGGCGCCTCCTACGAGCAGTACTTC. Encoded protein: CASSTRTGGASYEQYF.

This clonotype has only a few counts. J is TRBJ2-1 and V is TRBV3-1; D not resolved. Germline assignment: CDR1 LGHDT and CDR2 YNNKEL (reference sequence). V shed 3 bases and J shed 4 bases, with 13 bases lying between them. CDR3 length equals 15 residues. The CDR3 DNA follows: TGTGCCAGCAGCCATCCCTTTAGTTCATACAATGAGCAGTTCTTC. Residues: CASSHPFSSYNEQFF.

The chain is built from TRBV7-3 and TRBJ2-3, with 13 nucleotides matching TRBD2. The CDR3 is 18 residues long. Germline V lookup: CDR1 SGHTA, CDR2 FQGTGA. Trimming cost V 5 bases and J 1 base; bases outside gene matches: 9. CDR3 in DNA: TGTGCCAGCAGCCGAGGGACTAGCGGGGTACGCCGCACAGATACGCAGTATTTT. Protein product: CASSRGTSGVRRTDTQYF.

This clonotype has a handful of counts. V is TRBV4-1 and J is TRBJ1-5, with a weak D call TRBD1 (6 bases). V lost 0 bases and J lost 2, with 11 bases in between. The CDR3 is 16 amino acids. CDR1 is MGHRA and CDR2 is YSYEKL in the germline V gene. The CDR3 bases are TGCGCCAGCAGCCAAGATAGCCGGGGGCGCAATCAGCCCCAGCATTTT. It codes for CASSQDSRGRNQPQHF.

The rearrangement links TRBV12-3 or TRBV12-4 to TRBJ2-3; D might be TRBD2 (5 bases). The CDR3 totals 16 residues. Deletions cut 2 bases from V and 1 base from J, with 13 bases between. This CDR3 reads CASSLFPGSGTDTQYF. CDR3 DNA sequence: TGTGCCAGCAGTTTATTCCCGGGGTCAGGCACAGATACGCAGTATTTT.

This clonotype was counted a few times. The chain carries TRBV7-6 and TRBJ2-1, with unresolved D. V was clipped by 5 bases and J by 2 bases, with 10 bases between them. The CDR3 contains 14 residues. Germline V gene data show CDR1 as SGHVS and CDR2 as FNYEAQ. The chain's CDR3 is CASSATSTYNEQFF. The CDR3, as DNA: TGTGCCAGCAGCGCCACCTCTACCTACAATGAGCAGTTCTTC.

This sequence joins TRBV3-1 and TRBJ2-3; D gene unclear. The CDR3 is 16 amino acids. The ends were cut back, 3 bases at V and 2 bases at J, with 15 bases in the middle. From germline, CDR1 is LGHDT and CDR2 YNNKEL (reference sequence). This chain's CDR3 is CASSQETKLVTDTQYF. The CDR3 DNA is TGTGCCAGCAGCCAGGAAACCAAGCTGGTCACAGATACGCAGTATTTT.

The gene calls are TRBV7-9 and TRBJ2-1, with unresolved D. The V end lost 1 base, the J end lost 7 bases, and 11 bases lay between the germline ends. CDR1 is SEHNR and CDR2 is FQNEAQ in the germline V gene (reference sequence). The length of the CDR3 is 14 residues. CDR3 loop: CASSLGVAGNEQFF. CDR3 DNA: TGTGCCAGCAGCTTAGGGGTAGCAGGTAATGAGCAGTTCTTC.

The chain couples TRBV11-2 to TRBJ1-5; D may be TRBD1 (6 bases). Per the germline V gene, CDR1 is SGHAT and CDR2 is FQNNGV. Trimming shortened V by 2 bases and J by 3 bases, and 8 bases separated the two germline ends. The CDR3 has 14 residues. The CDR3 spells CASSLNRDNQPQHF. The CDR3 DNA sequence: TGTGCCAGCAGCTTAAACAGGGACAATCAGCCCCAGCATTTT.

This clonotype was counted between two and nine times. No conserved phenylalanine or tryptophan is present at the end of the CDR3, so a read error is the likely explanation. The CDR3, as DNA: TGTGCCAGCACCCAAATGGGAGCGGGAGGGCCATCCGGGCAGTACGTC. Translation: CASTQMGAGGPSGQYV. J is TRBJ2-1 and V is TRBV27; the match to TRBD2 covers 10 bases. The J call may be faulty, since TRBJ2-7 better matches the DNA end. The CDR3 runs 16 residues. CDR1 MNHEY and CDR2 SMNVEV come from the germline V gene (reference sequence).

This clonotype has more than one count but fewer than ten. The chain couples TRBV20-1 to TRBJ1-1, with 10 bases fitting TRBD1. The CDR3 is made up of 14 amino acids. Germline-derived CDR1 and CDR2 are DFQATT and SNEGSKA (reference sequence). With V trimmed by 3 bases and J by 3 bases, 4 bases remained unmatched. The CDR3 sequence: CSASPGTGDTEAFF. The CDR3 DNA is TGCAGTGCTAGCCCCGGGACAGGGGACACTGAAGCTTTCTTT.

Here the CDR3 reads CASSTRDPWEETQYF. The CDR3 DNA is TGTGCCAGCAGCACTCGGGATCCCTGGGAAGAGACCCAGTACTTC. The chain carries TRBV7-9 and TRBJ2-5, with D possibly matching TRBD2 (5 bases). This CDR3 region has 15 residues. V was trimmed by 5 bases and J by 3 bases, leaving 16 bases between them. Germline-derived CDR1 and CDR2 are SEHNR and FQNEAQ (reference sequence).

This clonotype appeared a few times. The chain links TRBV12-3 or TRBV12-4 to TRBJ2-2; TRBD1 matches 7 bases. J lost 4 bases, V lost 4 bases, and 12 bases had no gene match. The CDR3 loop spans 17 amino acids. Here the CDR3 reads CASSSAGGMEITGELFF. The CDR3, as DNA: TGTGCCAGCAGTTCGGCAGGGGGTATGGAGATCACCGGGGAGCTGTTTTTT.

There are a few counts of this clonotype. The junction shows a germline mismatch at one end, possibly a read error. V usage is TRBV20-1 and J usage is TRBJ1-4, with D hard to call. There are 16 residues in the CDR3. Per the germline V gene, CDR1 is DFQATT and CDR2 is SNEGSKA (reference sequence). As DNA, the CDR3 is TGCTGTGCCCGCTGGGGAGAGACTGGGTCTAATGAAAAACTGTTTTTT. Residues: CCARWGETGSNEKLFF.

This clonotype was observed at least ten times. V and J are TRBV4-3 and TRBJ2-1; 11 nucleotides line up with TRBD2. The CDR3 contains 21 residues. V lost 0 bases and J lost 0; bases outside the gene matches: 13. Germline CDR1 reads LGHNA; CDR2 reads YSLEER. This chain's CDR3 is CASSQDLPASGRLSSYNEQFF. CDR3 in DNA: TGCGCCAGCAGCCAAGATCTTCCGGCTAGCGGGAGGTTAAGCTCCTACAATGAGCAGTTCTTC.

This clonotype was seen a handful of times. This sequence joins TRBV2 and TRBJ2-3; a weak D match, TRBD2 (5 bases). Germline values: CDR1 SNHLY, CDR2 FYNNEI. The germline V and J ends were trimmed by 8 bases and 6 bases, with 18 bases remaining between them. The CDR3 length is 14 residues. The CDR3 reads CASRAEDPWDTQYF. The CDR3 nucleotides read TGTGCCAGCCGAGCGGAGGACCCATGGGATACGCAGTATTTT.

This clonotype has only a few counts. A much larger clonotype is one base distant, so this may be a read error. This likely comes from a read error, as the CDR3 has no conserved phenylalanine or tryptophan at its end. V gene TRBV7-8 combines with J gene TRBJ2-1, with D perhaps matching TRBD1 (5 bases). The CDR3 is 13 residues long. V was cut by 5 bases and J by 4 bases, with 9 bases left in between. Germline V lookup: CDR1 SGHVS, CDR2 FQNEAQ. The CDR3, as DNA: TGTGCCAGCAGCCCGCAGGGATACAATGAGCAGTTCCTC. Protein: CASSPQGYNEQFL.

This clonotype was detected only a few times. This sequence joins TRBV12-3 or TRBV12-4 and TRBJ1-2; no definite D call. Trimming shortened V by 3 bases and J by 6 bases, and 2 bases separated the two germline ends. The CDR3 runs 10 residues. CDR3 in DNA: TGTGCCAGCAGTTTCAATGGCTACACCTTC. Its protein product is CASSFNGYTF.

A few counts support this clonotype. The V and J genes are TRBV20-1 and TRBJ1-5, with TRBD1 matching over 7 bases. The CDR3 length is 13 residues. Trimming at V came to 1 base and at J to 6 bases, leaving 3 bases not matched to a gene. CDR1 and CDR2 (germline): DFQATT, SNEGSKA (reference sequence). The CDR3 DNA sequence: TGCAGTGCTAGAGGACAGGGCATTCAGCCCCAGCATTTT. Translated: CSARGQGIQPQHF.

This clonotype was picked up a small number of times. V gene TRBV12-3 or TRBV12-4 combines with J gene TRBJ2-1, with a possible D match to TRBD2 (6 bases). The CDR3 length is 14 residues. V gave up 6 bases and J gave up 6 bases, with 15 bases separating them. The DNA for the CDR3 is TGTGCCAGCAGCCAAGGGGCGGGGCGCAATGAGCAGTTCTTC. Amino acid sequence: CASSQGAGRNEQFF.

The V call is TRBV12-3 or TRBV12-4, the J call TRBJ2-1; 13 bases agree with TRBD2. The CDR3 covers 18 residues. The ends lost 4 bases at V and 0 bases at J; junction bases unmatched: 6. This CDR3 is CASSWGLAGLHSYNEQFF. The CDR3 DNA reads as TGTGCCAGCAGTTGGGGACTAGCGGGACTCCACTCCTACAATGAGCAGTTCTTC.